These T cell receptor beta chains were read from a single sample in a study of immune characterization of retroperitoneal liposarcoma. TCRdb re-called the PCR reads through MiXCR, storing one row per CDR3 protein. The sample holds approximately 13,000 distinct CDR3 sequences; less than 55% are singletons and the top ten take roughly an eighth. The sample comprised tumor tissue. These TCRs come from a female donor with retroperitoneal liposarcoma. Each CDR3 is given with its conserved first and last residue. The order of the fields is V gene, D gene, clone size, J gene, CDR3 DNA, CDR3 protein. The D gene is left open where the match is weak. Rows may omit the clone size; those that give it use once, few, many or a size class.

v_call: TRBV27
d_call: -
clone_size: -
j_call: TRBJ2-4
cdr3_nt: TGTGCCAGCAGTTTAGGTGAGGGGTACGCCAAAAACATTCAGTACTTC
cdr3_aa: CASSLGEGYAKNIQYF

v_call: TRBV27
d_call: -
clone_size: -
j_call: TRBJ2-1
cdr3_nt: TGTGCCAGCAGTGGACAGACCCAGTTCTTC
cdr3_aa: CASSGQTQFF

v_call: TRBV25-1
d_call: TRBD1
clone_size: -
j_call: TRBJ1-2
cdr3_nt: TGTGCCAGCAGGGGGACAGCGCAGGGCTACACCTTC
cdr3_aa: CASRGTAQGYTF

v_call: TRBV7-2
d_call: -
clone_size: medium-sized
j_call: TRBJ2-5
cdr3_nt: TGTGCCAGCAGCTTAGTAGGGTGGGAGCAGTACTTC
cdr3_aa: CASSLVGWEQYF

v_call: TRBV6-1
d_call: TRBD2
clone_size: -
j_call: TRBJ2-1
cdr3_nt: TGTGCCAGCAGACTGACTAGCGGGTTCACCTACGAGCAGTTCTTC
cdr3_aa: CASRLTSGFTYEQFF

v_call: TRBV7-6
d_call: -
clone_size: -
j_call: TRBJ2-1
cdr3_nt: TGTGCCAGCAGCACCCCGGCCCGCCTCGAGCAGTTCTTC
cdr3_aa: CASSTPARLEQFF

v_call: TRBV6-1
d_call: -
clone_size: -
j_call: TRBJ2-1
cdr3_nt: TGTGCCAGCAGAGTTTTAGCGGCTGAGCAGTTCTTC
cdr3_aa: CASRVLAAEQFF

v_call: TRBV27
d_call: -
clone_size: once
j_call: TRBJ2-5
cdr3_nt: TGTGCCAGCGGTCCTTTCGGGGGCCAAGAGACCCAGTACTTC
cdr3_aa: CASGPFGGQETQYF

v_call: TRBV6-4
d_call: -
clone_size: few
j_call: TRBJ2-2
cdr3_nt: TGTGCCAGCAGCCAAGGGAGTAACACCGGGGAGCTGTTTTTT
cdr3_aa: CASSQGSNTGELFF

v_call: TRBV10-1
d_call: TRBD2
clone_size: -
j_call: TRBJ2-1
cdr3_nt: TGCGCCAGCAGTGAAGCCGGGACTAGCGGCGAGCAGTTCTTC
cdr3_aa: CASSEAGTSGEQFF

v_call: TRBV12-3/TRBV12-4
d_call: -
clone_size: -
j_call: TRBJ1-1
cdr3_nt: TGTGCCAGCAGTTTAGTCTGGGACACTGAAGCTTTCTTT
cdr3_aa: CASSLVWDTEAFF

v_call: TRBV6-1
d_call: -
clone_size: -
j_call: TRBJ2-2
cdr3_nt: TGTGCCAGCAGTGGGACCAGACACACCGGGGAGCTGTTTTTT
cdr3_aa: CASSGTRHTGELFF

v_call: TRBV6-1
d_call: -
clone_size: -
j_call: TRBJ1-2
cdr3_nt: TGTGCCAGCAGTAGAACGACCGCCGGCTATGGCTACACCTTC
cdr3_aa: CASSRTTAGYGYTF

v_call: TRBV5-3
d_call: -
clone_size: -
j_call: TRBJ2-7
cdr3_nt: TGTGCCAGCAGCTTGGGCGGGTACTCCTACGAGCAGTACTTC
cdr3_aa: CASSLGGYSYEQYF

v_call: TRBV6-1
d_call: -
clone_size: few
j_call: TRBJ2-1
cdr3_nt: TGTGCCAGCAGTGCCGGACAGTCGTTTTCCTACGAGCAGTTCTTC
cdr3_aa: CASSAGQSFSYEQFF

v_call: TRBV25-1
d_call: -
clone_size: few
j_call: TRBJ2-1
cdr3_nt: TGTGCCAGCAGTGAATATAATGCGCGGGGCAATGAGCAGTTCTTC
cdr3_aa: CASSEYNARGNEQFF

v_call: TRBV10-3
d_call: -
clone_size: few
j_call: TRBJ2-1
cdr3_nt: TGTGCCATCAGTGTGGGAAATGAGCAGTTCTTC
cdr3_aa: CAISVGNEQFF

v_call: TRBV11-2
d_call: -
clone_size: -
j_call: TRBJ2-5
cdr3_nt: TGTGCCAGCAGCCCTCCCGGCGCCTTATACAATGAGCAGTACTTC
cdr3_aa: CASSPPGALYNEQYF

v_call: TRBV9
d_call: -
clone_size: once
j_call: TRBJ2-7
cdr3_nt: TGTGCCAGCAGCGTAGTGGACGAGGGGCGCGAGCAGTACTTC
cdr3_aa: CASSVVDEGREQYF

v_call: TRBV7-1
d_call: -
clone_size: -
j_call: TRBJ1-2
cdr3_nt: TGTGCCAGCAGCCCAAGCTCCGGGCCCGGAGGGGGCTACACCTTC
cdr3_aa: CASSPSSGPGGGYTF

v_call: TRBV6-9
d_call: -
clone_size: -
j_call: TRBJ2-7
cdr3_nt: TGTGCCAGCAGTTCCACGGGCCACGAGCAGTACTTC
cdr3_aa: CASSSTGHEQYF

v_call: TRBV25-1
d_call: -
clone_size: -
j_call: TRBJ2-1
cdr3_nt: TGTGCCAGCAGTTCACCAGAGGCAATTGGGGATGAGCAGTTCTTC
cdr3_aa: CASSSPEAIGDEQFF

v_call: TRBV7-6
d_call: -
clone_size: -
j_call: TRBJ2-3
cdr3_nt: TGTGCCAGCAGCTCCCGGGGCGGGCGGAATACAGATACGCAGTATTTT
cdr3_aa: CASSSRGGRNTDTQYF

v_call: TRBV5-6
d_call: -
clone_size: -
j_call: TRBJ1-2
cdr3_nt: TGTGCCAGCATCGAACGGGGGAACTATGGCTACACCTTC
cdr3_aa: CASIERGNYGYTF

v_call: TRBV11-2
d_call: -
clone_size: few
j_call: TRBJ2-1
cdr3_nt: TGTGCCAGCAGCTTAGACTACGGAGACAGGCTACAAGAGACCCAGTTCTTC
cdr3_aa: CASSLDYGDRLQETQFF

v_call: TRBV6-5
d_call: TRBD2
clone_size: few
j_call: TRBJ2-1
cdr3_nt: TGTGCCAGCAGCTCTCGACTAGCGGGAGGGAATGAGCAGTTCTTC
cdr3_aa: CASSSRLAGGNEQFF

v_call: TRBV6-1
d_call: TRBD2
clone_size: few
j_call: TRBJ2-3
cdr3_nt: TGTGCCAGCAGACGACTAGCGGCTACGTCGACGCAGTATTTT
cdr3_aa: CASRRLAATSTQYF

v_call: TRBV6-2/TRBV6-3
d_call: -
clone_size: -
j_call: TRBJ2-2
cdr3_nt: TGTGCCAGTCGACTCTACACCGGGGAGCTGTTTTTT
cdr3_aa: CASRLYTGELFF

v_call: TRBV6-1
d_call: -
clone_size: -
j_call: TRBJ2-1
cdr3_nt: TGTGCCGCATTTGGATCCAGGGACGCCTACAATGAGCAGTTCTTC
cdr3_aa: CAAFGSRDAYNEQFF

v_call: TRBV7-3
d_call: -
clone_size: -
j_call: TRBJ2-1
cdr3_nt: TGTGCCAGCAGCTTAACAGGGGGAACCTACAATGAGCAGTTCTTC
cdr3_aa: CASSLTGGTYNEQFF

v_call: TRBV6-1
d_call: -
clone_size: medium-sized
j_call: TRBJ2-1
cdr3_nt: TGTGCCAGCAGTGAAGCGTGGGGTCCCCACGAGCAGTTCTTC
cdr3_aa: CASSEAWGPHEQFF

v_call: TRBV6-1
d_call: -
clone_size: many
j_call: TRBJ1-1
cdr3_nt: TGTGCCAGCAGTGCCCCTGGGACACCGAACACTGAAGCTTTCTTT
cdr3_aa: CASSAPGTPNTEAFF

v_call: TRBV12-3/TRBV12-4
d_call: TRBD2
clone_size: -
j_call: TRBJ2-3
cdr3_nt: TGTGCCAGCAGCCCGCCGACTAGCGGGTTCACAGATACGCAGTATTTT
cdr3_aa: CASSPPTSGFTDTQYF

v_call: TRBV7-2
d_call: -
clone_size: medium-sized
j_call: TRBJ2-1
cdr3_nt: TGTGCCAGCAGCCCCCCAGGGAACCTATACAATGAGCAGTTCTTC
cdr3_aa: CASSPPGNLYNEQFF

v_call: TRBV27
d_call: TRBD1
clone_size: -
j_call: TRBJ1-1
cdr3_nt: TGTGCCAGAACTTGGACAGGGAGGACCACTGAAGCTTTCTTT
cdr3_aa: CARTWTGRTTEAFF

v_call: TRBV6-8
d_call: -
clone_size: -
j_call: TRBJ2-2
cdr3_nt: TGTGCCAGCCTGGGAGCGAACACCGGGGAGCTGTTTTTT
cdr3_aa: CASLGANTGELFF

v_call: TRBV6-8
d_call: TRBD1
clone_size: -
j_call: TRBJ2-5
cdr3_nt: TGTGCCAGCAGCCCCACAGGGGGTGGAGAGACCCAGTACTTC
cdr3_aa: CASSPTGGGETQYF

v_call: TRBV6-1
d_call: TRBD1
clone_size: few
j_call: TRBJ2-1
cdr3_nt: TGTGCCAGCAAAGTCGGACAGGGACAACCTTACGAGCAGTTCTTC
cdr3_aa: CASKVGQGQPYEQFF

v_call: TRBV11-2
d_call: TRBD1
clone_size: -
j_call: TRBJ2-7
cdr3_nt: TGTGCCAGCAGCCGTAACCGGGACAGTGTCGAGCAGTACTTC
cdr3_aa: CASSRNRDSVEQYF

v_call: TRBV7-3
d_call: -
clone_size: many
j_call: TRBJ2-2
cdr3_nt: TGTGCCAGCAGCCTCCTTAACGGACGGGCGAACACCGGGGAGCTGTTTTTT
cdr3_aa: CASSLLNGRANTGELFF

v_call: TRBV6-2/TRBV6-3
d_call: -
clone_size: once
j_call: TRBJ2-6
cdr3_nt: TGTGCCAGCAGTTACTCGGGCAGGGCTGGGGCCAACGTCCTGACTTTC
cdr3_aa: CASSYSGRAGANVLTF

v_call: TRBV6-1
d_call: -
clone_size: -
j_call: TRBJ1-1
cdr3_nt: TGTGCCAACAGTGGAAGGGGGGCCCTGAACACTGAAGCTTTCTTT
cdr3_aa: CANSGRGALNTEAFF

v_call: TRBV11-3
d_call: -
clone_size: -
j_call: TRBJ1-3
cdr3_nt: TGTGCCAGCAGCTCGGAATCAAGCTCTGGAAACACCATATATTTT
cdr3_aa: CASSSESSSGNTIYF

v_call: TRBV6-1
d_call: TRBD1
clone_size: once
j_call: TRBJ2-1
cdr3_nt: TGTGCCAGCAGTGCGCGGACAGGTATGGGTAGTGAGCAGTTCTTC
cdr3_aa: CASSARTGMGSEQFF

v_call: TRBV11-3
d_call: TRBD2
clone_size: -
j_call: TRBJ2-5
cdr3_nt: TGTGCCAGCAGCTTAGTCCTCCTAGCGGGCAATGAGCAGTACTTC
cdr3_aa: CASSLVLLAGNEQYF

v_call: TRBV6-6
d_call: TRBD2
clone_size: -
j_call: TRBJ2-7
cdr3_nt: TGTGCCAGCAGTTACCTTGGGCTAGCGGGAGGAAACCCGCATCACGAGCAGTACTTC
cdr3_aa: CASSYLGLAGGNPHHEQYF

v_call: TRBV11-2
d_call: -
clone_size: -
j_call: TRBJ2-1
cdr3_nt: TGTGCCAGCAGAGGGGGATACGGAATCCAAGAGACCCAGTTCTTC
cdr3_aa: CASRGGYGIQETQFF

v_call: TRBV6-6
d_call: -
clone_size: -
j_call: TRBJ1-1
cdr3_nt: TGTGCCAGCAGTTATCAGGGGATGAACACTGAAGCTTTCTTT
cdr3_aa: CASSYQGMNTEAFF

v_call: TRBV7-3
d_call: -
clone_size: -
j_call: TRBJ2-1
cdr3_nt: TGTGCCAGCAGCCCAACGGGGACCAAAGGTGAGCAGTTCTTC
cdr3_aa: CASSPTGTKGEQFF

v_call: TRBV27
d_call: -
clone_size: -
j_call: TRBJ2-4
cdr3_nt: TGTGCCAGCAGTTCCACCGGGGCCGGGGAGAATGAGCAGTACTTC
cdr3_aa: CASSSTGAGENEQYF

v_call: TRBV6-1
d_call: TRBD2
clone_size: many
j_call: TRBJ2-1
cdr3_nt: TGTGCCAGCAGTTCGCTAGCGGGGAACCAAGAGACCCAGTTCTTC
cdr3_aa: CASSSLAGNQETQFF

v_call: TRBV11-3
d_call: -
clone_size: -
j_call: TRBJ2-7
cdr3_nt: TGTGCCAGCAGCTTAGATCCCTACGAGCAGTACTTC
cdr3_aa: CASSLDPYEQYF

v_call: TRBV27
d_call: -
clone_size: -
j_call: TRBJ1-4
cdr3_nt: TGTGCCAGTAGTTTGGATGGGGGAACACCCCACGGGGATGAAAAACTGTTTTTT
cdr3_aa: CASSLDGGTPHGDEKLFF

v_call: TRBV6-1
d_call: -
clone_size: -
j_call: TRBJ1-2
cdr3_nt: TGTGCCAGCAGTGCGTCCAGACTTAACTATGGCTACACCTTC
cdr3_aa: CASSASRLNYGYTF